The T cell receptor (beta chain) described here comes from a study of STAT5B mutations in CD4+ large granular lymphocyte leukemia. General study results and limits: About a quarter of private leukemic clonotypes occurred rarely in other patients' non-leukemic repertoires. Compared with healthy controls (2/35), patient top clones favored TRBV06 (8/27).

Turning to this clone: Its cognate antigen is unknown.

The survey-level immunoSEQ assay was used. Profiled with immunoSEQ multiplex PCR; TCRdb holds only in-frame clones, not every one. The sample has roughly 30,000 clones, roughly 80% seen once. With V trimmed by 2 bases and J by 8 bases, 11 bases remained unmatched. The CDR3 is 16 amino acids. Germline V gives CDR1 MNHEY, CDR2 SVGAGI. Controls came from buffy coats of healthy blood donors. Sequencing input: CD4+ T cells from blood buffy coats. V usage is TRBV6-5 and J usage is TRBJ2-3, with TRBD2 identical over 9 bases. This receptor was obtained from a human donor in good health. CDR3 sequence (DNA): TGTGCCAGCAGTTACGGGCTAGCGGGATCCCCCGGTACGCAGTATTTT. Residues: CASSYGLAGSPGTQYF.